Presented here are 20 T cell receptor beta chains from one specimen sequenced in a study of cytomegalovirus exposure and HLA in healthy donors. With 60 Vbeta and 13 Jbeta primers, the PCR was carried out. Some clones are missing from TCRdb's copy, which holds only in-frame ones; the method was immunoSEQ multiplex PCR. This table has 130,000 to 150,000 clones, around 10% appearing once. Sequenced: PBMCs. All receptors come from a male donor in good health and CMV-seronegative.

The chain employs TRBV4-3 and TRBJ2-5; tentative D call: TRBD2 (6 bases). Germline CDR1 and CDR2: LGHNA and YSLEER. There are 18 residues in the CDR3. V was cut by 0 bases and J by 5 bases, with 22 bases left in between. CDR3 protein: CASSQEAFLEGRRETQYF. CDR3 DNA sequence: TGCGCCAGCAGCCAAGAGGCCTTCCTAGAGGGGAGGCGGGAGACCCAGTACTTC.

This clone occurred a few times. This chain connects TRBV5-1 to TRBJ2-7; TRBD2 matches 9 bases. This CDR3 has 15 amino acids. CDR1 and CDR2 (germline): SGHRS, YFSETQ. V shed 4 bases, J shed 2 bases, and the junction held 7 bases outside the gene matches. The CDR3 DNA is TGCGCCAGCAGCATACAGACTAGCGGAGCCTACGAGCAGTACTTC. Translating gives CASSIQTSGAYEQYF.

This chain connects TRBV6-5 to TRBJ1-1; no reliable D call. Per germline, CDR1 MNHEY and CDR2 SVGAGI. CDR3 length equals 13 residues. Between the trimmed V and J ends, which lost 5 bases and 5 bases, there was a span of 12 bases. CDR3 loop: CASSPRVGTEAFF. CDR3 in DNA: TGTGCCAGCAGTCCGAGGGTGGGAACTGAAGCTTTCTTT.

This clone was seen more than once but under ten times. The DNA for the CDR3 is TGCGCCAGCAGCTTGATGGGACAGGGACGCGACGAGCAGTACTTC. Amino acid sequence: CASSLMGQGRDEQYF. The chain employs TRBV5-1 and TRBJ2-7; 9 nucleotides line up with TRBD1. V was clipped by 1 base and J by 5 bases; unmatched bases: 7. The CDR3 length is 15 residues. Germline V CDR1 and CDR2: SGHRS, YFSETQ.

This clone was found a few times. The V gene is TRBV7-9, the J gene TRBJ2-5; 8 positions match TRBD1. Germline-derived CDR1 and CDR2 are SEHNR and FQNEAQ (reference sequence). This CDR3 has 19 amino acids. The V segment lost 5 bases and the J segment 1 base; nucleotides outside the gene matches: 18. The CDR3 coding sequence is TGTGCCAGCAGCCTTTTCCCGGACAGGGAAGTTTTAGCCCAAGAGACCCAGTACTTC. Translation gives CASSLFPDREVLAQETQYF.

This clone was observed a handful of times. The DNA of the CDR3 is TGTGCCATCAGTGATTCATCAGGGACAGGGGCCCCTAAGACCCAGTACTTC. Its translation: CAISDSSGTGAPKTQYF. The J gene is TRBJ2-5, the V gene TRBV10-3, with 10 bases that match TRBD1. There are 17 residues in the CDR3. The germline gives CDR1 ENHRY, CDR2 SYGVKD. The ends lost 3 bases at V and 6 bases at J; junction bases unmatched: 13.

This clone was found a few times. This chain's CDR3 is CASSEAPGGTDTQYF. Written as DNA, the CDR3 is TGTGCCAGCAGTGAAGCCCCGGGTGGCACAGATACGCAGTATTTT. The V call is TRBV6-1, the J call TRBJ2-3, with D unclear. Trimming left V 0 bases short and J 1 base short, with 8 bases between. The CDR3 contains 15 residues. Germline V gives CDR1 MNHNS, CDR2 SASEGT.

This clone was seen more than once but under ten times. CDR3 nucleotide sequence: TGTGCCAGCAGTTTCCGCGACAGGACGAACACTGAAGCTTTCTTT. Its translation is CASSFRDRTNTEAFF. The rearrangement links TRBV27 to TRBJ1-1; TRBD1 is a possible D gene (6 bases). The CDR3 loop spans 15 amino acids. CDR1 is MNHEY, CDR2 SMNVEV, per germline (reference sequence). V was pared by 3 bases and J by 1 base, with 12 bases between.

This clone was recorded a few times. The chain carries TRBV7-2 and TRBJ1-2; 7 nucleotides align to TRBD1. From germline, CDR1 is SGHTA and CDR2 FQGNSA. With 4 bases clipped from V and 6 bases from J, the junction kept 14 bases outside the gene matches. The CDR3 has 16 amino acids. The CDR3 protein is CASSWWDSLTAHGYTF. CDR3 nucleotide sequence: TGTGCCAGCAGCTGGTGGGACAGCCTAACGGCGCATGGCTACACCTTC.

The CDR3 bases are TGCGCCAGCAGCCAAGGGGGACTAGGTACTATCTACGAGCAGTACTTC. Its translation is CASSQGGLGTIYEQYF. V and J are TRBV4-3 and TRBJ2-7; 8 bases are shared with TRBD2. CDR3 length: 16 amino acids. V lost 1 base and J lost 3; bases outside the gene matches: 8. The germline V gene encodes CDR1 LGHNA and CDR2 YSLEER.

The chain has TRBV29-1 and TRBJ2-7; 7 nucleotides align to TRBD1. The CDR3 loop spans 12 amino acids. Germline lookup yields CDR1 SQVTM and CDR2 ANQGSEA. With 6 bases clipped from V and 3 bases from J, the junction kept 5 bases outside the gene matches. The CDR3 sequence: CSVRDSYYEQYF. The CDR3 nucleotides are TGCAGCGTACGGGACAGCTACTACGAGCAGTACTTC.

The rearrangement links TRBV28 to TRBJ1-6; D is uncertain. V was shortened by 6 bases and J by 7 bases, with 10 bases between the two germline ends. CDR1 is MDHEN and CDR2 is SYDVKM in the germline V gene. CDR3 length: 13 residues. DNA for the CDR3: TGTGCCAGCAGCCGGGAAAGAAATTCACCCCTCCACTTT. Translating gives CASSRERNSPLHF.

This clone was counted between two and nine times. V usage is TRBV28 and J usage is TRBJ2-7; 12 bases match TRBD1. The CDR3 is 16 amino acids. Germline CDR1 is MDHEN and CDR2 is SYDVKM. The V segment lost 3 bases and the J segment 3 bases; nucleotides outside the gene matches: 6. For the CDR3, the DNA is TGTGCCAGCAGTTTGCCCGGGACAGGGGGCCACTACGAGCAGTACTTC. It codes for CASSLPGTGGHYEQYF.

This clone was counted between two and nine times. V and J are TRBV2 and TRBJ2-2; perhaps TRBD1 as D (6 bases). The germline V gene has CDR1 SNHLY and CDR2 FYNNEI. This CDR3 has 13 residues. V was shortened by 6 bases and J by 5 bases, with 10 bases between the two germline ends. Written as DNA, the CDR3 is TGTGCCAGCAGCCTCACAGGGACCGGGGAGCTGTTTTTT. Amino acids: CASSLTGTGELFF.

This clone has a handful of counts. This chain connects TRBV6-5 to TRBJ2-4; D gene ambiguous. The CDR3 runs 15 residues. Trimming cost V 2 bases and J 4 bases, with 12 bases left between them. Germline lookup yields CDR1 MNHEY and CDR2 SVGAGI. In nucleotides, the CDR3 is TGTGCCAGCAGTTACCCCCGGCGGCCGAAAAACATTCAGTACTTC. Translated, it gives CASSYPRRPKNIQYF.

This chain connects TRBV30 to TRBJ2-1; TRBD2 is a possible D gene (5 bases). This CDR3 contains 14 residues. Germline V gene sequence: CDR1 GTSNPN, CDR2 SVGIG (reference sequence). Deletions cut 4 bases from V and 4 bases from J, with 14 bases between. CDR3 residues: CAWKWELEYNEQFF. The CDR3 DNA sequence: TGTGCCTGGAAGTGGGAGTTGGAATACAATGAGCAGTTCTTC.

V and J are TRBV19 and TRBJ2-2, with 9 bases that match TRBD1. This CDR3 spans 16 amino acids. Trimming took 3 bases from V and 4 from J; bases not matched to a gene: 6. Germline V gene lookup returns CDR1 LNHDA and CDR2 SQIVND (reference sequence). In DNA, the CDR3 is TGTGCCAGTAGTATCGGACAGGGGTATGGCACCGGGGAGCTGTTTTTT. This encodes CASSIGQGYGTGELFF.

The chain links TRBV28 to TRBJ1-4, with D tentatively TRBD1 (5 bases). Looked up from germline, CDR1 is MDHEN and CDR2 is SYDVKM. Trimming removed 5 bases from V and 11 bases from J, with 9 bases in between. The CDR3 covers 11 residues. Written as DNA, the CDR3 is TGTGCCAGCAGTACGGGGGGGAAACTGTTTTTT. The encoded protein is CASSTGGKLFF.

This clone has more than one count but fewer than ten. This chain links TRBV6-5 with TRBJ2-2; tentative D call: TRBD2 (6 bases). Germline values: CDR1 MNHEY, CDR2 SVGAGI. Trimming cost V 0 bases and J 4 bases, with 12 bases left between them. The CDR3 contains 16 residues. The CDR3 sequence: CASSYSGEDSTGELFF. The DNA of the CDR3 is TGTGCCAGCAGTTACTCGGGGGAGGATAGCACCGGGGAGCTGTTTTTT.

The chain has TRBV4-3 and TRBJ2-1, with D possibly being TRBD1 (6 bases). The CDR3 loop spans 16 amino acids. Trimming shortened V by 0 bases and J by 2 bases, and 11 bases separated the two germline ends. Germline loops: CDR1 LGHNA, CDR2 YSLEER. This chain's CDR3 is CASSQDRGGAYNEQFF. Written as DNA, the CDR3 is TGCGCCAGCAGCCAAGATCGAGGGGGTGCCTACAATGAGCAGTTCTTC.